These 28 T cell receptor beta chains were sequenced from one sample in a study of blood T cells in healthy people across ages. The second PCR ran roughly 6 to 11 cycles with a sample-barcoded 5' primer and J-beta primers. TCRdb re-analysed the 5' RACE reads in MiXCR, keeping a single row per CDR3 protein. The sample lists 1.6 million or so distinct CDR3 sequences, 30% to 40% occurring once. Sequenced input: blood. The source of these receptors is a woman younger than 45 in good health.

The rearrangement links TRBV6-5 to TRBJ2-7, with unresolved D. V was cut by 5 bases and J by 0 bases, with 17 bases left in between. From germline, CDR1 is MNHEY and CDR2 SVGAGI. The CDR3 spans 16 residues. CDR3 amino acids: CASSRTTAPRSYEQYF. For the CDR3, the DNA is TGTGCCAGCAGTCGAACGACGGCTCCTCGCTCCTACGAGCAGTACTTC.

This rearrangement joins TRBV21-1 to TRBJ1-2; TRBD1 is the table's D call and was not checked against the DNA. TRBV21-1 is a pseudogene segment. The CDR3 runs 14 residues. The CDR3 loop reads CASSRGESNYGYTF. The CDR3, as DNA: TGTGCCAGCAGCAGGGGCGAGTCCAACTATGGCTACACCTTC.

The chain couples TRBV7-9 to TRBJ1-2, with 7 bases lining up with TRBD1. CDR1 and CDR2 (germline): SEHNR, FQNEAQ (reference sequence). Unmatched junction bases numbered 5, after V lost 5 bases and J lost 8 bases. The CDR3 contains 12 residues. CDR3 protein: CASSPRGVGYTF. CDR3 nucleotide sequence: TGTGCCAGCAGCCCCAGGGGGGTGGGCTACACCTTC.

In its sample, this clonotype was seen a few times. V is TRBV5-1 and J is TRBJ2-7, with 11 bases identical to TRBD1. J lost 2 bases, V lost 4 bases, and 11 bases had no gene match. This CDR3 comprises 17 residues. Per germline, CDR1 SGHRS and CDR2 YFSETQ. CDR3 amino acids: CASSAGHGTGGTYEQYF. CDR3 coding DNA: TGCGCCAGCAGCGCCGGACATGGGACAGGGGGAACCTACGAGCAGTACTTC.

This clonotype was seen more than once but under ten times. This chain uses TRBV12-3 or TRBV12-4 with TRBJ1-2, with D possibly TRBD1 on 6 matching bases. This CDR3 has 14 amino acids. The germline V and J ends were trimmed by 5 bases and 3 bases, with 13 bases remaining between them. The CDR3: CASSTGHGDYGYTF. CDR3 coding DNA: TGTGCCAGCAGTACAGGGCACGGTGACTATGGCTACACCTTC.

The gene calls are TRBV7-9 and TRBJ2-2, with 10 nucleotides matching TRBD2. The V and J ends lost 7 bases and 0 bases, in that order; junction bases with no gene match: 5. Germline CDR1 reads SEHNR; CDR2 reads FQNEAQ (reference sequence). The CDR3 runs to 16 residues. The CDR3 bases are TGTGCCAGCACATCTAGCGGGAGCTCGAACACCGGGGAGCTGTTTTTT. Amino acids: CASTSSGSSNTGELFF.

The genes are TRBV27 and TRBJ2-2; D is possibly TRBD1 or TRBD2 (6 bases each). Germline-derived CDR1 and CDR2 are MNHEY and SMNVEV (reference sequence). The CDR3 totals 21 residues. Trimming took off 4 bases at V and 2 bases at J, with 29 bases between the two ends. The CDR3 loop reads CASSSTVMGRGGNRNTGELFF. The DNA for the CDR3 is TGTGCCAGCAGTTCCACCGTTATGGGCAGGGGAGGAAACCGAAACACCGGGGAGCTGTTTTTT.

This chain uses TRBV7-9 with TRBJ1-2; D may be TRBD1 (6 bases). The CDR3 is made up of 17 amino acids. CDR1 is SEHNR and CDR2 is FQNEAQ in the germline V gene (reference sequence). Trimming took off 5 bases at V and 0 bases at J, with 19 bases between the two ends. The CDR3 DNA is TGTGCCAGCAGCCCGTGGACCGGGACATTGTCTAACTATGGCTACACCTTC. Amino acid sequence: CASSPWTGTLSNYGYTF.

This chain connects TRBV20-1 to TRBJ1-5; D not certain. The V gene's germline CDR1 is DFQATT and CDR2 SNEGSKA (reference sequence). The CDR3 covers 19 residues. V lost 0 bases, J lost 0 bases, and 21 bases lay in between. CDR3 coding DNA: TGCAGTGCTAGAGATCATGGGTCCGGACTCGAATATAGCAATCAGCCCCAGCATTTT. As protein: CSARDHGSGLEYSNQPQHF.

The genes are TRBV11-2 and TRBJ2-1; tentative D call: TRBD2 (5 bases). This CDR3 comprises 14 residues. V was shortened by 5 bases and J by 4 bases, with 12 bases between the two germline ends. Per germline, CDR1 SGHAT and CDR2 FQNNGV. CDR3 in DNA: TGTGCCAGCAGCATAAACGGGGTATACAATGAGCAGTTCTTC. As protein: CASSINGVYNEQFF.

Notes on this clonotype: A much larger clone sits a single nucleotide away, making a read error possible. V usage is TRBV4-1 and J usage is TRBJ2-3; D might be TRBD1 or TRBD2, each matching 5 bases. Germline CDR1 and CDR2: MGHRA and YSYEKL. V lost 6 bases, J lost 5 bases, and 18 bases lay in between. There are 15 residues in the CDR3. This chain's CDR3 is CASSPEVDGGDTQYF. The CDR3 DNA follows: TGCGCCAGCAGTCCCGAAGTGGATGGGGGAGATACGCAGTATTTT.

To note about this clonotype: A junction end diverges from the germline sequence, so it may reflect a read error. The chain uses TRBV29-1 and TRBJ2-2; D may be TRBD1 (6 bases). This CDR3 contains 14 residues. In germline, CDR1 is SQVTM, CDR2 ANQGSEA. The DNA of the CDR3 is TGCAGCGTCTACAGGGCCCAGAACACCGGGGAGTTGTTTTTT. It specifies CSVYRAQNTGELFF.

This clonotype has only a few counts. The J gene is TRBJ2-5, the V gene TRBV7-9, with D perhaps matching TRBD2 (6 bases). Trimming took off 5 bases at V and 3 bases at J, with 19 bases between the two ends. The V gene's germline CDR1 is SEHNR and CDR2 FQNEAQ (reference sequence). This CDR3 is built from 16 residues. For the CDR3, the DNA is TGTGCCAGCAGCCCTAGTTGGGACTCGATAAAAGAGACCCAGTACTTC. It codes for CASSPSWDSIKETQYF.

The table lists this clonotype with a few counts. The chain joins TRBV18 to TRBJ2-5; the match to TRBD1 covers 8 bases. The CDR3 is made up of 14 amino acids. V dropped 5 bases and J dropped 5; count of bases not matched to a gene: 7. The germline V gene encodes CDR1 KGHSH and CDR2 LQKENI. The CDR3 loop reads CASSSRQGMETQYF. In DNA, the CDR3 is TGTGCCAGCTCATCGCGACAGGGGATGGAGACCCAGTACTTC.

The rearrangement links TRBV11-2 to TRBJ2-2; D possibly corresponds to TRBD1 (6 bases). The CDR3 spans 15 residues. Trimming shortened V by 8 bases and J by 1 base, and 14 bases separated the two germline ends. Looked up from germline, CDR1 is SGHAT and CDR2 is FQNNGV. The CDR3 region is CASFPGVVNTGELFF. CDR3 in DNA: TGTGCCAGCTTTCCAGGGGTGGTGAACACCGGGGAGCTGTTTTTT.

This clonotype was detected ten times or more. The chain couples TRBV7-2 to TRBJ2-1; 10 bases match TRBD2. The junction had 7 bases not matched to a gene; V was cut back by 4 bases and J by 4 bases. This CDR3 contains 16 residues. From germline, CDR1 is SGHTA and CDR2 FQGNSA. CDR3 DNA sequence: TGTGCCAGCAGCTCGCCCCTAGCGGGAGCTTACAATGAGCAGTTCTTC. It translates to CASSSPLAGAYNEQFF. The full variable domain, its missing parts supplied by reference TRBV7-2 and TRBJ2-1, is GAGVSQSPSNKVTEKGKDVELRCDPISGHTALYWYRQSLGQGLEFLIYFQGNSAPDKSGLPSDRFSAERTGGSVSTLTIQRTQQEDSAVYLCASSSPLAGAYNEQFFGPGTRLTVL.

V and J are TRBV19 and TRBJ2-1; either TRBD1 or TRBD2 may fit D (5 bases each). V was trimmed by 5 bases and J by 9 bases, leaving 17 bases between them. The germline gives CDR1 LNHDA, CDR2 SQIVND (reference sequence). The CDR3 has 14 residues. CDR3 sequence: CASSVMGRTSEQFF. In DNA form, the CDR3 reads TGTGCCAGTAGTGTGATGGGACGTACTAGTGAGCAGTTCTTC.

The chain carries TRBV3-1 and TRBJ2-7, with a possible D match to TRBD2 (6 bases). The CDR3 length is 15 residues. The V gene's germline CDR1 is LGHDT and CDR2 YNNKEL (reference sequence). V lost 1 base to trimming and J lost 6 bases, with 16 bases between them. CDR3 nucleotide sequence: TGTGCCAGCAGCCAAGGGGCCCGGACTACCCTCGAGCAGTACTTC. Encoded protein: CASSQGARTTLEQYF.

A remark on this clonotype: One junction end disagrees with the germline gene, perhaps due to a read error. This chain uses TRBV5-1 with TRBJ2-4, with D maybe TRBD1 (6 bases). The end of the DNA fits TRBJ2-7 better, so the J call may be wrong. This CDR3 region has 15 residues. CDR1 is SGHRS and CDR2 is YFSETQ in the germline V gene. CDR3 nucleotides: TGCGCCGGCAGCTTACTGACAGGATCCTCCTACGAGCAGTACTTC. Protein: CAGSLLTGSSYEQYF.

The table lists this clonotype with a few counts. This chain connects TRBV3-1 to TRBJ1-6, with 7 bases matching TRBD1. This CDR3 spans 16 amino acids. V shed 2 bases and J 5 bases; nucleotides not matched to a gene: 6. Germline V lookup: CDR1 LGHDT, CDR2 YNNKEL (reference sequence). The CDR3, as DNA: TGTGCCAGCAGCCAACCCGGGACAGTTAATAATTCACCCCTCCACTTT. This codes for CASSQPGTVNNSPLHF. The full variable domain, with the rest looked up from reference TRBV3-1 and TRBJ1-6, is DTAVSQTPKYLVTQMGNDKSIKCEQNLGHDTMYWYKQDSKKFLKIMFSYNNKELIINETVPNRFSPKSPDKAHLNLHINSLELGDSAVYFCASSQPGTVNNSPLHFGNGTRLTVT.

The J gene is TRBJ2-7, the V gene TRBV4-1; unclear D gene. This CDR3 region has 15 residues. V was shortened by 6 bases and J by 0 bases, with 15 bases between the two germline ends. Germline V lookup: CDR1 MGHRA, CDR2 YSYEKL. The CDR3 bases are TGCGCCAGCAGGAATGATCAATCCCTCTCCTACGAGCAGTACTTC. Translating it yields CASRNDQSLSYEQYF.

This clonotype occurred a few times. This sequence joins TRBV7-9 and TRBJ2-5; possibly TRBD1 or TRBD2 for D (6 bases each). V dropped 5 bases and J dropped 5 bases, with 12 bases sitting between them. Per the germline V gene, CDR1 is SEHNR and CDR2 is FQNEAQ (reference sequence). The length of the CDR3 is 13 residues. The CDR3 sequence is CASSGGGWETQYF. CDR3 nucleotide sequence: TGTGCCAGCAGCGGAGGGGGTTGGGAGACCCAGTACTTC.

V and J are TRBV5-1 and TRBJ2-1; 7 bases match TRBD2. The V segment lost 0 bases and the J segment 4 bases; nucleotides outside the gene matches: 16. This CDR3 is built from 19 residues. Germline loops: CDR1 SGHRS, CDR2 YFSETQ. CDR3 sequence: CASSLVGLVGGARYNEQFF. For the CDR3, the DNA is TGCGCCAGCAGCTTGGTTGGACTAGTGGGAGGCGCGAGGTACAATGAGCAGTTCTTC.

The rearrangement uses TRBV4-1 and TRBJ2-5; 11 nucleotides agree with TRBD2. The J call could be wrong; TRBJ2-7 is a better fit for the DNA end. Germline lookup yields CDR1 MGHRA and CDR2 YSYEKL. The CDR3 sequence is 18 residues long. The CDR3 DNA sequence: TGCGCCAGCAGCCATCACCTCCTCGGGACTAGCGGAAACCTCGAGCAGTACTTC. It translates to CASSHHLLGTSGNLEQYF.

This clonotype appeared a single time. The V gene is TRBV28, the J gene TRBJ1-1, with D possibly being TRBD1 (5 bases). There are 15 residues in the CDR3. The germline V gene encodes CDR1 MDHEN and CDR2 SYDVKM. Between the trimmed V and J ends, which lost 5 bases and 1 base, there was a span of 14 bases. DNA for the CDR3: TGTGCCAGCAGTCATCAGGGCCTGGGGAACACTGAAGCTTTCTTT. It encodes CASSHQGLGNTEAFF.

This clonotype was seen only a few times. The chain carries TRBV15 and TRBJ2-3; 7 bases are a match to TRBD2. Germline V lookup: CDR1 LNHNV, CDR2 YYDKDF (reference sequence). The V and J ends lost 3 bases and 0 bases, in that order; junction bases with no gene match: 6. The CDR3 has 16 amino acids. CDR3 region: CATSSPSGTSTDTQYF. The CDR3 DNA sequence: TGTGCCACCAGCAGCCCTAGCGGAACTAGCACAGATACGCAGTATTTT.

CDR3 protein: CASSVVGTPPYNEQFF. The CDR3 region has the DNA TGTGCCAGCAGCGTAGTTGGGACCCCGCCCTACAATGAGCAGTTCTTC. V usage is TRBV9 and J usage is TRBJ2-1; D is tentatively TRBD1 or TRBD2 (5 bases each). The V gene lost 0 bases and the J gene lost 2 bases, with 12 bases spanning the gap. This CDR3 spans 16 amino acids. CDR1 is SGDLS, CDR2 YYNGEE, per germline.

This clonotype showed up just a few times. The chain combines TRBV30 with TRBJ2-4; the D gene is possibly TRBD2 (6 bases). The CDR3 contains 13 residues. V dropped 3 bases and J dropped 8 bases, with 14 bases sitting between them. CDR1 and CDR2 (germline): GTSNPN, SVGIG (reference sequence). This chain's CDR3 is CAWREGNTDIQYF. The DNA for the CDR3 is TGTGCCTGGAGGGAGGGGAATACAGACATTCAGTACTTC.